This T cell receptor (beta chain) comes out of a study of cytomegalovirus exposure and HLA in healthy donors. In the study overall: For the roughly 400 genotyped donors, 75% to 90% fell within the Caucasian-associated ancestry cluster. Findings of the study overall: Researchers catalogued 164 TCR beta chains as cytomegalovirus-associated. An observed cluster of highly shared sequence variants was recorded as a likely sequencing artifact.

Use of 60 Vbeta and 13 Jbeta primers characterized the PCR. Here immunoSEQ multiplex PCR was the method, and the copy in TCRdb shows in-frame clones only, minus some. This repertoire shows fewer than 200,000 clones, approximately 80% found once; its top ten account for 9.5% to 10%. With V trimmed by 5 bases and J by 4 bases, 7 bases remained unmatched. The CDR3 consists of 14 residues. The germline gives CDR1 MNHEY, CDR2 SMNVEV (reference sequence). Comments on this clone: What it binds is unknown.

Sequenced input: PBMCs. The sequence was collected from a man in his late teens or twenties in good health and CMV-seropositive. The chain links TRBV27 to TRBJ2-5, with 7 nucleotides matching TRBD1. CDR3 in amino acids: CASSRIGDRETQYF. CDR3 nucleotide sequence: TGTGCCAGCAGTCGTATAGGGGACAGAGAGACCCAGTACTTC.